This T cell receptor (beta chain) was retrieved from a study of T cell clones after liver transplantation. Turning to the study itself: Three of eight recipients were HCV-positive; others had non-autoimmune, non-viral indications. At least one year of complete immunosuppression withdrawal without enzymes over twice normal defined tolerance. Regarding the study as a whole: Low donor cell numbers restricted donor-reactive repertoire measurement in a couple of subjects.

Germline lookup yields CDR1 MNHEY and CDR2 SMNVEV (reference sequence). Trimming cost V 3 bases and J 1 base, with 18 bases left between them. This CDR3 region has 17 residues. Clones were sequenced by immunoSEQ multiplex PCR, and TCRdb holds only the in-frame ones, with some missing. The sample has about 99,000 clones; 82% are singletons. About this clone itself: Its antigen remains unidentified.

The sequence came from a human donor who received a liver transplant. The chain recombines TRBV27 with TRBJ2-5; maybe TRBD1 (5 bases). The sample consisted of CD4+ T cells from blood, taken before liver transplant. DNA of the CDR3: TGTGCCAGCAGTTTCGCCAGGGCCGGACCCGGCCAAGAGACCCAGTACTTC. Amino acid sequence: CASSFARAGPGQETQYF.